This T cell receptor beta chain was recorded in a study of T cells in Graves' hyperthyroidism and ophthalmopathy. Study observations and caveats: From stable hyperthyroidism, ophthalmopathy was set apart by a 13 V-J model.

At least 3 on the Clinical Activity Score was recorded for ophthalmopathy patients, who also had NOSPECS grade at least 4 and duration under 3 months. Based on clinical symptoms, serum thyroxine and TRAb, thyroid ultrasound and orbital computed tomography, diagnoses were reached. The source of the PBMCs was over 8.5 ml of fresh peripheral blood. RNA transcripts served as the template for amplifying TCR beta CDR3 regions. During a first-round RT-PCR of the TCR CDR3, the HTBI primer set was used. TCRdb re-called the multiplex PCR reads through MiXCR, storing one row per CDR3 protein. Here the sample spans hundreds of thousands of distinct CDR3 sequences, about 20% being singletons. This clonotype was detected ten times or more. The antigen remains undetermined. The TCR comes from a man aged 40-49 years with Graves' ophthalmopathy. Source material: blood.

CDR3: CSAVGIKRDEQFF. The CDR3 region has the DNA TGCAGTGCTGTCGGAATAAAGCGGGATGAGCAGTTCTTC. V gene TRBV20-1 combines with J gene TRBJ2-1; tentative D call: TRBD2 (6 bases). The CDR3 has 13 residues. Germline CDR1 DFQATT, CDR2 SNEGSKA (reference sequence). Trimming stripped 5 bases from V and 8 bases from J, with 16 bases between.